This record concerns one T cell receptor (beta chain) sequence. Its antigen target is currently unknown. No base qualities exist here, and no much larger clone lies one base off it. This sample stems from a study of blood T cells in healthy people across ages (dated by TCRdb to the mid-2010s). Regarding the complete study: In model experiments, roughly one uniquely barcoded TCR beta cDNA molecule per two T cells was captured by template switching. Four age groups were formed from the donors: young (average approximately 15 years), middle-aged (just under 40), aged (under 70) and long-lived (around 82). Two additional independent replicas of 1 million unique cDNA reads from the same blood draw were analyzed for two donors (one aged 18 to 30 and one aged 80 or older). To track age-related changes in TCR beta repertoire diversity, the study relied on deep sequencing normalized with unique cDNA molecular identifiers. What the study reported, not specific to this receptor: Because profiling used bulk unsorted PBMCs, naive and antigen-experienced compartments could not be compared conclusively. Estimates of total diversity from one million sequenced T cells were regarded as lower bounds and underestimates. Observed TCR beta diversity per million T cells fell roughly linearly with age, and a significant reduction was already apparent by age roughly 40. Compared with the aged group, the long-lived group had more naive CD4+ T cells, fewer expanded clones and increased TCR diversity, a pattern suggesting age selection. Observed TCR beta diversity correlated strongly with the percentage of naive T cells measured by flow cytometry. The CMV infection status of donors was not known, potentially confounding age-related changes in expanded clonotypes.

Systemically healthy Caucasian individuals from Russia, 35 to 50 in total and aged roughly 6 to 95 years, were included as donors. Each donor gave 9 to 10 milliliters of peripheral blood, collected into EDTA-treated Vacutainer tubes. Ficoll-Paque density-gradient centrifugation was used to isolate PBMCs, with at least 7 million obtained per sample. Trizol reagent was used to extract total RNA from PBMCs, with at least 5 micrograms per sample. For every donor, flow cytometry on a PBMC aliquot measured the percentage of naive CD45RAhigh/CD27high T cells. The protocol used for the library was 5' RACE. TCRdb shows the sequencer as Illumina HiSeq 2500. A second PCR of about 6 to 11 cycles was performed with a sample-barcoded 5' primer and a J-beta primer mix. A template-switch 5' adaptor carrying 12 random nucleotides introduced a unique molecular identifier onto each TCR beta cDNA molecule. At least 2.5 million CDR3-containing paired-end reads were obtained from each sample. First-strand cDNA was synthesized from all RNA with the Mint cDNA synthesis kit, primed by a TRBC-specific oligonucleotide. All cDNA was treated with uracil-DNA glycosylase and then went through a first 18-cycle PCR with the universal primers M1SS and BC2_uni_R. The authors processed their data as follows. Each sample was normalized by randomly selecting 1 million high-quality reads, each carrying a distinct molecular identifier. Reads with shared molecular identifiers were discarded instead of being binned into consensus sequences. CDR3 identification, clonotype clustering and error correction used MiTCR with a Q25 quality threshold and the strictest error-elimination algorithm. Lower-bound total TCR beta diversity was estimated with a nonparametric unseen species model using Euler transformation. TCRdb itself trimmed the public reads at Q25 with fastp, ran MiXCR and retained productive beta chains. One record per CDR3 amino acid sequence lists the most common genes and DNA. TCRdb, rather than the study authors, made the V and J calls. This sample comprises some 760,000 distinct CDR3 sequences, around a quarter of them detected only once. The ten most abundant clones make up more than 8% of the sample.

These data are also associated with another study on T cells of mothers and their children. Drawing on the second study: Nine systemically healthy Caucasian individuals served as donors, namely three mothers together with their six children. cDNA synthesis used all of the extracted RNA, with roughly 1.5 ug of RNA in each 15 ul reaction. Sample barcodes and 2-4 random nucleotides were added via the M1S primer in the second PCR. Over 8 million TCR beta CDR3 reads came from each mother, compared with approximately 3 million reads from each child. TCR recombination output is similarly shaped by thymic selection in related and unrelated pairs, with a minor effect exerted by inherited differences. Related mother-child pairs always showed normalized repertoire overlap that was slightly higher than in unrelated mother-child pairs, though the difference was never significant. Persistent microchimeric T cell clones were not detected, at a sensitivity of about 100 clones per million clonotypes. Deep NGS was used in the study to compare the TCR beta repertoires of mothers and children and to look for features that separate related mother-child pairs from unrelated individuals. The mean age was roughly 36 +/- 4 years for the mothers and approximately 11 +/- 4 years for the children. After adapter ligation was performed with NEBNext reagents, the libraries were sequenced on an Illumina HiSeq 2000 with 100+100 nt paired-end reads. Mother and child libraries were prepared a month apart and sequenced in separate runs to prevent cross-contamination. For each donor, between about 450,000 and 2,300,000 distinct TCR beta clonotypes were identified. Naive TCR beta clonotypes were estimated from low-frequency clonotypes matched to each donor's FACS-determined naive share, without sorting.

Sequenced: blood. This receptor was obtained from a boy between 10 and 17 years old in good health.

The base sequence is TGTGCCAGCGGTGTCGAGCAGTACTTC. It codes for CASGVEQYF. The sequence links TRBV12-3 or TRBV12-4 to TRBJ2-7; the D gene cannot be resolved reliably. The junction shows trimming of 8 bases on V and 6 bases on J, plus 5 bases between the germline ends. There are 9 amino acids in the CDR3, from cysteine to phenylalanine inclusive. Only the CDR3 portion is preserved as DNA: 27 bases, with reading frame beginning at the first base.